The clone carrying this T cell receptor beta chain was observed a few times. Its antigen is unknown. V shed 1 base and J shed 8 bases, with 16 bases lying between them. The CDR3 has 15 amino acids. Germline values: CDR1 SGHRS, CDR2 YFSETQ. With 60 Vbeta and 13 Jbeta primers, the PCR was carried out. Some clones are missing from TCRdb's copy, which holds only in-frame ones; the method was immunoSEQ multiplex PCR. This sample yields 35,000 to 40,000 clones, of which roughly four fifths are seen a single time; 7% to 10% belongs to the top ten. The data originate from a study of cytomegalovirus exposure and HLA in healthy donors. Whole-study results and caveats: Most TCR sequences proved rare, with some public TCRs found in many donors. For TCR beta chains, V- and J-gene trimming was later linked to a missense DCLRE1C variant. The authors listed around 150 TCR beta chains as cytomegalovirus-associated.

This receptor was taken from a woman aged 25 to 39 in good health and CMV-seropositive. Source material: PBMCs. The V gene is TRBV5-1, the J gene TRBJ2-1; D may be TRBD1 (5 bases). The DNA of the CDR3 is TGCGCCAGCAGCTTGAAAGGGGCGACAAGAGATGAGCAGTTCTTC. Residues: CASSLKGATRDEQFF.